Below, 8 T cell receptor beta chains from the same sample are listed, as sequenced in a study of blood T cell repertoires in COVID-19. Only in-frame clones appear in the TCRdb table, and some are missing; sequencing was by immunoSEQ multiplex PCR. The sample comprises approximately 210,000 clones, around 84% of which are singletons, and nearly 20% rests with the top ten. The specimen sequenced was peripheral blood. Every receptor here comes from a man aged 25-45 years with active or convalescent COVID-19.

This rearrangement joins TRBV5-6 to TRBJ2-3; 10 bases fit TRBD2. Looked up from germline, CDR1 is SGHDT and CDR2 is YYEEEE. V shed 2 bases, J shed 9 bases, and the junction held 6 bases outside the gene matches. The CDR3 extends over 14 amino acids. The CDR3, as DNA: TGTGCCAGCAGCTTTGAGCGGGGGGGAGAGACGCAGTATTTT. Its translation is CASSFERGGETQYF.

The chain carries TRBV2 and TRBJ1-1; D gene ambiguous. CDR3 size: 12 residues. CDR1 and CDR2 from the germline V gene are SNHLY and FYNNEI. Deletions cut 4 bases from V and 6 bases from J, with 9 bases between. The CDR3 nucleotides read TGTGCCAGCAGTGGAGGGCTGGCTGAAGCTTTCTTT. Translating gives CASSGGLAEAFF. Looking up the rest from reference TRBV2 and TRBJ1-1 gives the full variable domain: EPEVTQTPSHQVTQMGQEVILRCVPISNHLYFYWYRQILGQKVEFLVSFYNNEISEKSEIFDDQFSVERPDGSNFTLKIRSTKLEDSAMYFCASSGGLAEAFFGQGTRLTVV.

The chain combines TRBV7-8 with TRBJ2-4; 11 bases fit TRBD2. This CDR3 contains 17 residues. The V gene end was trimmed by 6 bases and the J gene end by 0 bases; junction bases not matched to a gene: 7. The germline V gene encodes CDR1 SGHVS and CDR2 FQNEAQ. CDR3 region: CASSLIGTSGAKNIQYF. In nucleotides, the CDR3 is TGTGCCAGCAGTCTTATAGGGACTAGCGGAGCCAAAAACATTCAGTACTTC.

In its sample, this clone was seen once. The rearrangement uses TRBV5-5 and TRBJ2-5; TRBD1 is a possible D gene (5 bases). The CDR3 totals 14 residues. V lost 2 bases to trimming and J lost 5 bases, with 13 bases between them. From germline, CDR1 is SGHKS and CDR2 YYEKEE (reference sequence). CDR3 region: CASSFEKGWETQYF. For the CDR3, the DNA is TGTGCCAGCAGCTTTGAGAAGGGGTGGGAGACCCAGTACTTC.

This chain connects TRBV12-2 to TRBJ1-4. TRBV12-2 is described as a pseudogene. The CDR3 has 15 residues. CDR3 coding DNA: TGTGCAAGTCGCCCCATCCGGGTATGGAAGGAAAAACTGTTTTTT. It encodes CASRPIRVWKEKLFF.

This chain joins TRBV14 and TRBJ1-2; D not certain. Trimming shortened V by 6 bases and J by 4 bases, and 12 bases separated the two germline ends. This CDR3 has 13 residues. Germline assignment: CDR1 SGHDN and CDR2 FVKESK. CDR3 region: CASSLQQIYGYTF. The CDR3, as DNA: TGTGCCAGCAGTCTACAGCAGATCTATGGCTACACCTTC.

This clone was counted between two and nine times. The V and J genes are TRBV7-8 and TRBJ2-1, with 8 bases aligning to TRBD2. Germline trimming cut 5 bases from V and 5 bases from J; bases unmatched to any gene: 14. Looked up from germline, CDR1 is SGHVS and CDR2 is FQNEAQ. This CDR3 has 17 residues. CDR3 loop: CASSPGGGSGFNNEQFF. The CDR3 nucleotides read TGTGCCAGCAGCCCCGGGGGGGGTTCCGGGTTTAACAATGAGCAGTTCTTC.

The genes are TRBV15 and TRBJ2-5; 11 nucleotides line up with TRBD2. Germline CDR1 LNHNV, CDR2 YYDKDF (reference sequence). This CDR3 is 17 amino acids long. V trimming: 1 base; J trimming: 4 bases; junction bases outside the gene matches: 8. CDR3 in DNA: TGTGCCACCAGCAGAGGGGAGACTAGCGGGAATGGAGAGACCCAGTACTTC. The encoded protein is CATSRGETSGNGETQYF.